The sequence of this T cell receptor (beta chain) was determined in a study of T cells after yellow fever vaccination. Overall study results and limits: Faster peaking, at day 5 versus 15, marked a secondary response that was weaker.

This clonotype was detected only a few times. Its antigen is currently unknown. The CDR3 contains 13 residues. V was clipped by 3 bases and J by 10 bases; unmatched bases: 7. Germline V gene data show CDR1 as SGHRS and CDR2 as YFSETQ. Using its own MiXCR run on the 5' RACE reads, TCRdb lists one record per CDR3 protein. The sample records 400,000 or so distinct CDR3 sequences, 11% being singletons. The V call is TRBV5-1, the J call TRBJ2-1; TRBD1 matches at 7 bases. Source: PBMCs, taken on the day of the first yellow fever vaccination. The clonotype was recovered from a man younger than 30 who received the YFV17D yellow fever vaccine. The CDR3 region is CASSSYKQGEQFF. The DNA for the CDR3 is TGCGCCAGCAGCTCGTACAAACAGGGGGAGCAGTTCTTC.